The entry below gives a single TCR beta chain sequence along with its context. The PCR employed 60 Vbeta primers together with 13 Jbeta primers. Clones were read by immunoSEQ multiplex PCR, and TCRdb kept only the in-frame ones, dropping some. The profile shows under 200,000 clones, 82% of them singletons. These data are taken from a study of cytomegalovirus exposure and HLA in healthy donors. The CDR3 sequence is 16 residues long. The germline V gene encodes CDR1 SGDLS and CDR2 YYNGEE. Trimming took 3 bases from V and 5 from J, leaving 18 bases between them. Sample: PBMCs. V gene TRBV9 combines with J gene TRBJ2-1, with D maybe TRBD2 (6 bases). The TCR originated in a woman aged 45 to 65 in good health and CMV-seronegative. The CDR3 spells CASSAALGAGDNEQFF. The CDR3 nucleotides are TGTGCCAGCAGCGCAGCTTTAGGAGCGGGTGACAATGAGCAGTTCTTC.